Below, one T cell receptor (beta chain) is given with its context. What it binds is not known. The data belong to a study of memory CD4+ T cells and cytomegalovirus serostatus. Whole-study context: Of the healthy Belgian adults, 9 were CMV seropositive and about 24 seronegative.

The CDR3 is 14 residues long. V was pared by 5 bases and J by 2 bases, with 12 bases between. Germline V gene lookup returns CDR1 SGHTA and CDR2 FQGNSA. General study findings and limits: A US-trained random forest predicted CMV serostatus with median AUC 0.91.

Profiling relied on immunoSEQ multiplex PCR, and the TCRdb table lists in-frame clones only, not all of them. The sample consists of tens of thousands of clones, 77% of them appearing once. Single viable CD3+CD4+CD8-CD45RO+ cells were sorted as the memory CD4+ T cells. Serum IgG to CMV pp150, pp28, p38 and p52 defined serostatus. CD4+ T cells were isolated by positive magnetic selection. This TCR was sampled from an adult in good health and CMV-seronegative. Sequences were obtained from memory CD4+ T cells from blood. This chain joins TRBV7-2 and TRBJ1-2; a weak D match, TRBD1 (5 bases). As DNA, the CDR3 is TGTGCCAGCAGCCCGGGGGGGGAAAACTATGGCTACACCTTC. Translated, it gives CASSPGGENYGYTF.